Shown below are 2 T cell receptor beta chains from a single sample sequenced in a study of T cell responses to AZD1222 COVID-19 vaccine. Some clones are missing from TCRdb's copy, which holds only in-frame ones; the method was immunoSEQ multiplex PCR. The sample shows approximately 160,000 clones, 75% to 90% of them seen only once. The sequenced sample was peripheral blood, obtained on day 0 of AZD1222 vaccination. Receptors were obtained from an adult in good health.

The rearrangement joins TRBV7-2 to TRBJ1-2; a possible D gene is TRBD1 (5 bases). The CDR3 has 13 residues. The ends were cut back, 0 bases at V and 7 bases at J, with 9 bases in the middle. Germline loops: CDR1 SGHTA, CDR2 FQGNSA. CDR3 in amino acids: CASSLAGAGGYTF. The CDR3, as DNA: TGTGCCAGCAGCTTAGCAGGGGCAGGTGGCTACACCTTC.

V gene TRBV2 combines with J gene TRBJ2-7; 11 nucleotides line up with TRBD2. Germline V gene data show CDR1 as SNHLY and CDR2 as FYNNEI. The ends lost 2 bases at V and 3 bases at J; junction bases unmatched: 3. The CDR3 runs to 15 residues. DNA of the CDR3: TGTGCCAGCAGTGAACTCGGGACTAGCGGCTACGAGCAGTACTTC. It codes for CASSELGTSGYEQYF.